The 21 T cell receptor beta chains below were found in one sample sequenced in a study of T cell repertoires in cytomegalovirus infection. No cognate antigen is known for these TCRs. MiXCR was run by TCRdb on the reads, yielding one entry per CDR3 protein. This sample has hundreds of thousands of distinct CDR3 sequences, with roughly a third found just once. The sample here was cultured PBMCs, taken from culture after CMV antigen stimulation. The receptor source for this set is a human donor in good health (CMV status not recorded). Some clones in this sample may be carry-over from other donors' samples.

This clonotype was counted a few times. The V call is TRBV7-9, the J call TRBJ1-2; TRBD1 might be the D (5 bases). CDR3 length: 14 amino acids. Trimming took off 1 base at V and 4 bases at J, with 10 bases between the two ends. Germline lookup yields CDR1 SEHNR and CDR2 FQNEAQ (reference sequence). The CDR3 spells CASSLGGIGYGYTF. The CDR3 nucleotides read TGTGCCAGCAGCTTAGGGGGGATTGGCTATGGCTACACCTTC.

The chain combines TRBV5-5 with TRBJ2-3; a possible D gene is TRBD2 (5 bases). Trimming removed 7 bases at V and 0 bases at J, with 12 bases between. This CDR3 has 14 residues. CDR1 and CDR2 (germline): SGHKS, YYEKEE (reference sequence). This chain's CDR3 is CASLIAPSTDTQYF. CDR3 DNA: TGTGCCAGCCTCATAGCGCCTAGCACAGATACGCAGTATTTT.

This chain connects TRBV7-2 to TRBJ2-7, with D perhaps TRBD1 (7 bases). Per the germline V gene, CDR1 is SGHTA and CDR2 is FQGNSA. This CDR3 is built from 14 residues. Trimming cost V 4 bases and J 2 bases, with 12 bases left between them. CDR3 DNA sequence: TGTGCCAGCAGCTCGACAGGGAGGACCTACGAGCAGTACTTC. Protein product: CASSSTGRTYEQYF.

This clonotype turned up a few times. The J gene is TRBJ2-2, the V gene TRBV7-2, with D unresolved. Germline V gene lookup returns CDR1 SGHTA and CDR2 FQGNSA. The V gene lost 6 bases and the J gene lost 1 base, with 3 bases spanning the gap. The CDR3 is 12 residues long. CDR3 protein: CASRVNTGELFF. In DNA form, the CDR3 reads TGTGCCAGCAGGGTGAACACCGGGGAGCTGTTTTTT.

This clonotype was seen more than once but under ten times. This rearrangement joins TRBV6-1 to TRBJ2-5, with a possible D match to TRBD1 (5 bases). The CDR3 extends over 10 amino acids. The V and J ends lost 8 bases and 4 bases respectively, with 5 bases between them. Germline loops: CDR1 MNHNS, CDR2 SASEGT. This chain's CDR3 is CASGAETQYF. The CDR3 DNA follows: TGTGCCAGCGGGGCAGAGACCCAGTACTTC.

This clonotype showed up just a few times. V gene TRBV12-3 or TRBV12-4 combines with J gene TRBJ2-7; D might be TRBD1 or TRBD2, each matching 6 bases. This CDR3 has 15 amino acids. V was cut by 3 bases and J by 4 bases, with 16 bases left in between. The CDR3 DNA reads TGTGCCAGCAGTTTCGAGGGGGGCCTAAATTACGAGCAGTACTTC. It encodes CASSFEGGLNYEQYF.

This clonotype appeared many times. This chain joins TRBV7-2 and TRBJ2-5, with D unclear. The germline V gene has CDR1 SGHTA and CDR2 FQGNSA. This CDR3 is 14 amino acids long. V lost 5 bases to trimming and J lost 3 bases, with 13 bases between them. In nucleotides, the CDR3 is TGTGCCAGCAGCCACCGGTGGCAGGAAGAGACCCAGTACTTC. Translated, it gives CASSHRWQEETQYF.

This chain uses TRBV10-3 with TRBJ2-1; 7 bases map to TRBD2. The CDR3 consists of 13 residues. The J segment lost 7 bases and the V segment lost 0 bases, leaving 0 bases of the junction unmatched. Germline CDR1 ENHRY, CDR2 SYGVKD. The CDR3 DNA reads TGTGCCATCAGTGAGTCGGGGGGGAATGAGCAGTTCTTC. Its translation is CAISESGGNEQFF.

This clonotype came up a few times. The rearrangement joins TRBV6-1 to TRBJ2-7; D may be TRBD2 (6 bases). The CDR3 spans 18 residues. CDR1 is MNHNS, CDR2 SASEGT, per germline. V was shortened by 5 bases and J by 0 bases, with 23 bases between the two germline ends. Written as DNA, the CDR3 is TGTGCCAGCAGTAGCCCGCGGAGGGGCTATTTCAGCTCCTACGAGCAGTACTTC. Amino acids: CASSSPRRGYFSSYEQYF.

This chain uses TRBV10-2 with TRBJ1-3, with D possibly TRBD1 on 5 matching bases. Germline V lookup: CDR1 WSHSY, CDR2 SAAADI. This CDR3 contains 14 residues. Trimming removed 7 bases from V and 3 bases from J, with 13 bases in between. The DNA for the CDR3 is TGCGCCAGCACCGGAAGAGGGGATGGAAACACCATATATTTT. It is translated as CASTGRGDGNTIYF.

The chain recombines TRBV12-3 or TRBV12-4 with TRBJ1-1; 7 bases fit TRBD1. V shed 6 bases and J 0 bases; nucleotides not matched to a gene: 13. This CDR3 has 17 residues. The CDR3 DNA reads as TGTGCCAGCAGGAAGTCCCGGGACAGAAGAATGAACACTGAAGCTTTCTTT. It translates to CASRKSRDRRMNTEAFF.

Of note for this clonotype: A clone one base away is much larger, so this may be a read error. V and J are TRBV7-2 and TRBJ1-1; D is ambiguous. Trimming took off 8 bases at V and 7 bases at J, with 11 bases between the two ends. Looked up from germline, CDR1 is SGHTA and CDR2 is FQGNSA. The CDR3 runs to 11 residues. For the CDR3, the DNA is TGTGCCAGCGGCCCTTATATTGAAGCTTTCTTT. Its translation is CASGPYIEAFF.

This clonotype was observed at least ten times. The chain is built from TRBV7-8 and TRBJ1-5, with TRBD1 as a possible D gene (5 bases). V was cut by 5 bases and J by 7 bases, with 12 bases left in between. CDR1 and CDR2 (germline): SGHVS, FQNEAQ. The CDR3 runs 13 residues. The CDR3 DNA is TGTGCCAGCAGCACCAACGACAGACAGCCCCAGCATTTT. Translated: CASSTNDRQPQHF.

This clonotype was detected a few times. The CDR3 nucleotides read TGTGCCAGCAGTAAGGGACAGACCTACGAGCAGTACTTC. Translation: CASSKGQTYEQYF. The V gene is TRBV6-1, the J gene TRBJ2-7; TRBD1 matches 7 bases. The V gene's germline CDR1 is MNHNS and CDR2 SASEGT. CDR3 length: 13 amino acids. V lost 5 bases to trimming and J lost 2 bases; unmatched junction nucleotides: 3.

V gene TRBV6-1 combines with J gene TRBJ2-1; 7 bases agree with TRBD2. CDR3 length: 13 amino acids. Germline loops: CDR1 MNHNS, CDR2 SASEGT. After removal of 4 bases from V and 10 bases from J, the junction contained 7 bases not matched to a gene. Written as DNA, the CDR3 is TGTGCCAGCAGTGTCGGGACTATCGGCGAGCAGTTCTTC. This translates into CASSVGTIGEQFF.

This rearrangement joins TRBV6-6 to TRBJ1-1; tentative D call: TRBD1 (5 bases). Germline CDR1 reads MNHNY; CDR2 reads SVGAGI (reference sequence). CDR3 length: 12 residues. V lost 5 bases, J lost 6 bases, and 10 bases lay in between. CDR3 coding DNA: TGTGCCAGCAGTGACCAGGGCCCTGAAGCTTTCTTT. As protein: CASSDQGPEAFF.

The gene calls are TRBV5-4 and TRBJ1-2, with D possibly TRBD1 on 6 matching bases. The germline V gene has CDR1 SGHNT and CDR2 YYREEE (reference sequence). This CDR3 comprises 14 residues. V lost 4 bases and J lost 7, with 17 bases in between. CDR3 coding DNA: TGTGCCAGCAGCCCCTTGACAGGCAATAGTGGCTACACCTTC. Protein sequence: CASSPLTGNSGYTF.

The genes are TRBV7-9 and TRBJ2-3; 11 bases are shared with TRBD2. The CDR3 covers 18 residues. With V trimmed by 5 bases and J by 0 bases, 10 bases remained unmatched. In germline, CDR1 is SEHNR, CDR2 FQNEAQ (reference sequence). The chain's CDR3 is CASSADGTSGYSTDTQYF. CDR3 DNA sequence: TGTGCCAGCAGCGCAGACGGGACTAGCGGTTATAGCACAGATACGCAGTATTTT.

This rearrangement joins TRBV27 to TRBJ1-4; D is unclear. The CDR3 extends over 15 amino acids. V was cut by 5 bases and J by 6 bases, with 16 bases left in between. The V gene's germline CDR1 is MNHEY and CDR2 SMNVEV (reference sequence). The CDR3 here is CASSPWERRDEKLFF. CDR3 sequence (DNA): TGTGCCAGCAGTCCCTGGGAGAGGAGGGATGAAAAACTGTTTTTT.

Only a few counts were recorded for this clonotype. The chain links TRBV15 to TRBJ2-3; D is ambiguous. The V end was cut by 0 bases, the J end by 4 bases, with 5 bases between. Germline CDR1 reads LNHNV; CDR2 reads YYDKDF (reference sequence). This CDR3 is built from 13 residues. The CDR3 DNA follows: TGTGCCACCAGCAGAGATCCGGCAGATACGCAGTATTTT. Translation gives CATSRDPADTQYF.

This rearrangement joins TRBV5-1 to TRBJ1-1, with a weak D call TRBD1 (6 bases). The CDR3 has 15 residues. V was pared by 2 bases and J by 3 bases, with 14 bases between. Germline V gives CDR1 SGHRS, CDR2 YFSETQ. As DNA, the CDR3 is TGCGCCAGCAGCTTAGCAGGGGTTTTGGACACTGAAGCTTTCTTT. Encoded protein: CASSLAGVLDTEAFF.